The source of this T cell receptor (beta chain) is a study of cytomegalovirus exposure and HLA in healthy donors. The length of the CDR3 is 21 residues. Researchers ran the PCR with 60 Vbeta and 13 Jbeta primers. TCRdb's table, derived via immunoSEQ multiplex PCR, lists solely in-frame clones and lacks some. The sample has approximately 130,000 clones; around three quarters are singletons. Comments on this clone: The antigen remains undetermined.

Study outcomes and limitations: V- and J-gene trimming in TCR beta was tied to a missense DCLRE1C variant by an analysis performed later. The records held CMV serostatus as the only immune exposure information. Most likely, a cluster of highly shared sequence variants arose as a sequencing artifact.

V gene TRBV21-1 combines with J gene TRBJ2-3; the table's TRBD1 call for D was not verified on the DNA. TRBV21-1 is described as a pseudogene. Material: PBMCs. This receptor was obtained from a man between 18 and 35 years old in good health and CMV-seropositive. In DNA form, the CDR3 reads TGTGCCAGCAGCAAAGTTCCCCACTCAACAGGGGGCCGCGCCCCACCAGATACGCAGTATTTT. It translates to CASSKVPHSTGGRAPPDTQYF.